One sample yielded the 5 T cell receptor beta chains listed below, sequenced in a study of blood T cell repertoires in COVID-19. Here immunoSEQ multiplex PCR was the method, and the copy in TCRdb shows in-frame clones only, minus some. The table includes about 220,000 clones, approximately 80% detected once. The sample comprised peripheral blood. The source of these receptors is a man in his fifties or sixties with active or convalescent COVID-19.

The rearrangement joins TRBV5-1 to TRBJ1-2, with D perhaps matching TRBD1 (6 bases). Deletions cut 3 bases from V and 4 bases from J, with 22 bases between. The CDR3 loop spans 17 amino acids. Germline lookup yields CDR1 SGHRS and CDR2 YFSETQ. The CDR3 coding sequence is TGCGCCAGCAGCTATTTGGGTGAGAAACAGGGCACCTATGGCTACACCTTC. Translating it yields CASSYLGEKQGTYGYTF.

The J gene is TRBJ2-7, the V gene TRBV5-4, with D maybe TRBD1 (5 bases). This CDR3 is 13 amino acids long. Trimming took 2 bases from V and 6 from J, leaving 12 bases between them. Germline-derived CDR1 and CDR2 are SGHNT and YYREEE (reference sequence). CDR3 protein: CASSFWAGREQYF. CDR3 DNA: TGTGCCAGCAGCTTCTGGGCAGGGCGCGAGCAGTACTTC.

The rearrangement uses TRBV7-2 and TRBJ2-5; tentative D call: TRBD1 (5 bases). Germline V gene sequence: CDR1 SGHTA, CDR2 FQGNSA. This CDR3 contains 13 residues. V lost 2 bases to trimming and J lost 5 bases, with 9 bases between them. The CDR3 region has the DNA TGTGCCAGCAGCTTACAGGGTAGCGAGACCCAGTACTTC. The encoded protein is CASSLQGSETQYF.

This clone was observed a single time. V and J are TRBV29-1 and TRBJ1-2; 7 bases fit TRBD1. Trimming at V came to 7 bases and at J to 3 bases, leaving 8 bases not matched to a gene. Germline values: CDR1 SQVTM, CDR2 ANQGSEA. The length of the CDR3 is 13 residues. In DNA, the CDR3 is TGCAGCGCTCGGGACAGCCCCTACTATGGCTACACCTTC. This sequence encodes CSARDSPYYGYTF.

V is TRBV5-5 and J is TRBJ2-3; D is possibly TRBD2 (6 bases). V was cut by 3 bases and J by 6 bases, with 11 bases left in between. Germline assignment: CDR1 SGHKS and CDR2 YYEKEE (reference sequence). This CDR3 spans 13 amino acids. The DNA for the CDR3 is TGTGCCAGCAGCTGGGGGACTGTGGATACGCAGTATTTT. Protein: CASSWGTVDTQYF.